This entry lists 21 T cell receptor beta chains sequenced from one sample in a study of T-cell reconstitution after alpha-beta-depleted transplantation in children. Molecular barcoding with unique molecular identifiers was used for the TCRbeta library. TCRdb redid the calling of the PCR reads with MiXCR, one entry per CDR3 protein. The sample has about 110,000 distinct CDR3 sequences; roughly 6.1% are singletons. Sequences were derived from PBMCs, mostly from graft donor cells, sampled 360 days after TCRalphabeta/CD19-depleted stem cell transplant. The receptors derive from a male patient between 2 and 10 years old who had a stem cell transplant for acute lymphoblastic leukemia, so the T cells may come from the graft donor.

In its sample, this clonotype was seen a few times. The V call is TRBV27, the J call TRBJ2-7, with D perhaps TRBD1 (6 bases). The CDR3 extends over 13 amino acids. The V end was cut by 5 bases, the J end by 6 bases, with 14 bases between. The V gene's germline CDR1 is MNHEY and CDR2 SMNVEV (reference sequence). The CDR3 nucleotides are TGTGCCAGCAGTAGGGGGACCGGTTCCGAGCAGTACTTC. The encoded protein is CASSRGTGSEQYF.

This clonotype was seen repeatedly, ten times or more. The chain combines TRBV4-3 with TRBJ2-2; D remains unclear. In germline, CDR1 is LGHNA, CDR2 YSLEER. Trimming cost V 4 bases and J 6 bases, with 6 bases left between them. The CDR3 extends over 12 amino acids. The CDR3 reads CASSRKPGELFF. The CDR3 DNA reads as TGCGCCAGCAGCCGGAAACCCGGGGAGCTGTTTTTT.

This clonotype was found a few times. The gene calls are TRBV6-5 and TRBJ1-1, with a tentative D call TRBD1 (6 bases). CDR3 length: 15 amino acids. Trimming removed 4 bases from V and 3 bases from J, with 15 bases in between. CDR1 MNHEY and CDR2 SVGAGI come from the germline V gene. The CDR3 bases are TGTGCCAGCAGTTCCACCGCAACAGGGTACACTGAAGCTTTCTTT. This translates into CASSSTATGYTEAFF.

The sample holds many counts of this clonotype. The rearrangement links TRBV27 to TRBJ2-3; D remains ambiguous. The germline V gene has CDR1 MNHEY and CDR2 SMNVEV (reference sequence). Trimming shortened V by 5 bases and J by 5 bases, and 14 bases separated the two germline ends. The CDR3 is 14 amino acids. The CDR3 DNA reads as TGTGCCAGCAGTCTAACCCGGCATGGAGATACGCAGTATTTT. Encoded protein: CASSLTRHGDTQYF.

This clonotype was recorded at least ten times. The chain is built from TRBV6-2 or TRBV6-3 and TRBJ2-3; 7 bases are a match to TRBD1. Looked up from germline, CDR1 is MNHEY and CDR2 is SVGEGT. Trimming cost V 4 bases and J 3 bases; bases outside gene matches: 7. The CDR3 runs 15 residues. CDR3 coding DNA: TGTGCCAGCAGTTCCGGGACAGCTCTAACAGATACGCAGTATTTT. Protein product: CASSSGTALTDTQYF.

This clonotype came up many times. The DNA for the CDR3 is TGTGCCAGCAGCTTAGTCACATTGGGTACAGGGGTCGGTAGCAATCAGCCCCAGCATTTT. It specifies CASSLVTLGTGVGSNQPQHF. The chain has TRBV11-2 and TRBJ1-5, with 7 bases identical to TRBD1. From germline, CDR1 is SGHAT and CDR2 FQNNGV. Trimming took 1 base from V and 0 from J; bases not matched to a gene: 15. This CDR3 contains 20 residues. The whole variable domain, remainder taken from reference TRBV11-2 and TRBJ1-5, is EAGVAQSPRYKIIEKRQSVAFWCNPISGHATLYWYQQILGQGPKLLIQFQNNGVVDDSQLPKDRFSAERLKGVDSTLKIQPAKLEDSAVYLCASSLVTLGTGVGSNQPQHFGDGTRLSIL.

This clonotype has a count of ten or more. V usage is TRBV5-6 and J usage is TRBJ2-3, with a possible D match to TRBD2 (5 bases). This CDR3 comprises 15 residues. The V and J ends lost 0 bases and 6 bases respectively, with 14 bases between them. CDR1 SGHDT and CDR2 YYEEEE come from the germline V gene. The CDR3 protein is CASSLARTRADTQYF. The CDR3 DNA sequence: TGTGCCAGCAGCTTGGCGCGAACTAGAGCTGATACGCAGTATTTT. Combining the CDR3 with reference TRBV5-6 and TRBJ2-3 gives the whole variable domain DAGVTQSPTHLIKTRGQQVTLRCSPKSGHDTVSWYQQALGQGPQFIFQYYEEEERQRGNFPDRFSGHQFPNYSSELNVNALLLGDSALYLCASSLARTRADTQYFGPGTRLTVL.

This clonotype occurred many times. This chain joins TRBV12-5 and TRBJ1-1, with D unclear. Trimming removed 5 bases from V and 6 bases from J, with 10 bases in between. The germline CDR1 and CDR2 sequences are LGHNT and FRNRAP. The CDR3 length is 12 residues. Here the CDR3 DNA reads TGTGCTAGTGGTCCAAAGTCGGCTGAAGCTTTCTTT. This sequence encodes CASGPKSAEAFF.

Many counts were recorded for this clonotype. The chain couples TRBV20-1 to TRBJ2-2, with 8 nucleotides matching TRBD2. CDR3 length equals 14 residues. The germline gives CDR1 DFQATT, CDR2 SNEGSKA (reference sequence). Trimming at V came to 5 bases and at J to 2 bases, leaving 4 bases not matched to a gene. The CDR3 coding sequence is TGCAGTGCTTGGACTAGCAGCAACACCGGGGAGCTGTTTTTT. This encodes CSAWTSSNTGELFF.

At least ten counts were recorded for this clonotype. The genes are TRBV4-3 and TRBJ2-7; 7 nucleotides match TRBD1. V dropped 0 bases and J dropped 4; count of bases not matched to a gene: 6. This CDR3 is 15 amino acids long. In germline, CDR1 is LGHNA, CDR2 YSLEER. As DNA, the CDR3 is TGCGCCAGCAGCCAAGATAGGGACAGCAATTACGAGCAGTACTTC. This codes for CASSQDRDSNYEQYF.

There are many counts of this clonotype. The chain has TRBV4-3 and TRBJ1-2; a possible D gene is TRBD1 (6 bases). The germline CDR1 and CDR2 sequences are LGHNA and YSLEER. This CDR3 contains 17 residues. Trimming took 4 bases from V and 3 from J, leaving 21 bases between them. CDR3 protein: CASSPQNQGSYHYGYTF. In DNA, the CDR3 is TGCGCCAGCAGCCCCCAGAACCAGGGGTCGTATCACTATGGCTACACCTTC.

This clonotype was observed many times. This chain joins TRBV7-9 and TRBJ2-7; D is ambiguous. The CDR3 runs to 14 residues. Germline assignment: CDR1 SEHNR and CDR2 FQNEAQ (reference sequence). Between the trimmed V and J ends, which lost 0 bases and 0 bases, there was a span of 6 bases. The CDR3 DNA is TGTGCCAGCAGCTTAGCAACAGCCTCCTACGAGCAGTACTTC. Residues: CASSLATASYEQYF. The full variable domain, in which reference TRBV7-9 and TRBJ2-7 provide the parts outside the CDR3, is DTGVSQNPRHKITKRGQNVTFRCDPISEHNRLYWYRQTLGQGPEFLTYFQNEAQLEKSRLLSDRFSAERPKGSFSTLEIQRTEQGDSAMYLCASSLATASYEQYFGPGTRLTVT.

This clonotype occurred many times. CDR3 in amino acids: CASSPLGQGGYGYTF. CDR3 coding DNA: TGCGCCAGCAGCCCCCTAGGACAGGGTGGCTATGGCTACACCTTC. The chain joins TRBV4-3 to TRBJ1-2; 8 positions match TRBD1. Per germline, CDR1 LGHNA and CDR2 YSLEER. J lost 4 bases, V lost 4 bases, and 8 bases had no gene match. The CDR3 loop spans 15 amino acids.

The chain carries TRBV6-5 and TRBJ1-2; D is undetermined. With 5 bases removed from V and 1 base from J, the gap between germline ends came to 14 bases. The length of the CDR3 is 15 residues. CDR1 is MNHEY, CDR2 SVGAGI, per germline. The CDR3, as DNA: TGTGCCAGCAGTCCACGTCTAGCCTTTAACTATGGCTACACCTTC. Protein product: CASSPRLAFNYGYTF.

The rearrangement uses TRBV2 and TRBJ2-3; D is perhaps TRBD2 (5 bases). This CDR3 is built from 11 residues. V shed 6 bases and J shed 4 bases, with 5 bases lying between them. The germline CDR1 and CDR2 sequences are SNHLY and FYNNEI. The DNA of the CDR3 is TGTGCCAGCAGGGACTCAGATACGCAGTATTTT. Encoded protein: CASRDSDTQYF.

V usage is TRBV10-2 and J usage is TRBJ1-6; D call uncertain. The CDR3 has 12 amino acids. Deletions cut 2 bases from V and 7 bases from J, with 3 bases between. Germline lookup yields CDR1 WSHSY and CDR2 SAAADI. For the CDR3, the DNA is TGCGCCAGCAGTGAGCCAAATTCACCCCTCCACTTT. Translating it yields CASSEPNSPLHF.

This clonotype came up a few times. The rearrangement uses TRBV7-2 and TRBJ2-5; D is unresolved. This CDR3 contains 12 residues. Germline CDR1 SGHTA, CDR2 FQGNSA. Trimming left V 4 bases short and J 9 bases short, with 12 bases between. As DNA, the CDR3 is TGTGCCAGCAGCTCTCCCCCTGGGGCCCAGTACTTC. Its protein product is CASSSPPGAQYF.

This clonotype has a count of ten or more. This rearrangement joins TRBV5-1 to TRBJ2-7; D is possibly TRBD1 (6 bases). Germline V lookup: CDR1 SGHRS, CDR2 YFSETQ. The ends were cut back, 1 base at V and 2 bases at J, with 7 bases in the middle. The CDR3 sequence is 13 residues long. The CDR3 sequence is CASSLTGTYEQYF. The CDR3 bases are TGCGCCAGCAGCTTGACAGGGACCTACGAGCAGTACTTC.

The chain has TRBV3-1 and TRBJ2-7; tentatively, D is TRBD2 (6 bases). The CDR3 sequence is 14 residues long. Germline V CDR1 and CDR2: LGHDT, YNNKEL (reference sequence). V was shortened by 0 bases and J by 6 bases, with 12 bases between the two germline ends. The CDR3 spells CASSQERGGPEQYF. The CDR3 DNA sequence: TGTGCCAGCAGCCAAGAAAGGGGAGGCCCCGAGCAGTACTTC.

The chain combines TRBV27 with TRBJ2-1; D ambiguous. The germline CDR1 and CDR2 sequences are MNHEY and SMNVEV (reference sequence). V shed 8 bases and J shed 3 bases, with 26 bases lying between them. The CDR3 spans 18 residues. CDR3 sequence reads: CASVGISNYVTHYNEQFF. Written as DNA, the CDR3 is TGTGCCAGCGTTGGTATATCCAACTACGTGACTCACTACAATGAGCAGTTCTTC.

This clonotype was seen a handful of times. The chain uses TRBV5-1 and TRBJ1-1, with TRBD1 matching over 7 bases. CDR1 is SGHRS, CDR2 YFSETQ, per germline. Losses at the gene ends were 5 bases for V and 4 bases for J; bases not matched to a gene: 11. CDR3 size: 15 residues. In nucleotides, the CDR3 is TGCGCCAGCAGTTCGTCAGGGGGAGTAGGCACTGAAGCTTTCTTT. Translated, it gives CASSSSGGVGTEAFF.